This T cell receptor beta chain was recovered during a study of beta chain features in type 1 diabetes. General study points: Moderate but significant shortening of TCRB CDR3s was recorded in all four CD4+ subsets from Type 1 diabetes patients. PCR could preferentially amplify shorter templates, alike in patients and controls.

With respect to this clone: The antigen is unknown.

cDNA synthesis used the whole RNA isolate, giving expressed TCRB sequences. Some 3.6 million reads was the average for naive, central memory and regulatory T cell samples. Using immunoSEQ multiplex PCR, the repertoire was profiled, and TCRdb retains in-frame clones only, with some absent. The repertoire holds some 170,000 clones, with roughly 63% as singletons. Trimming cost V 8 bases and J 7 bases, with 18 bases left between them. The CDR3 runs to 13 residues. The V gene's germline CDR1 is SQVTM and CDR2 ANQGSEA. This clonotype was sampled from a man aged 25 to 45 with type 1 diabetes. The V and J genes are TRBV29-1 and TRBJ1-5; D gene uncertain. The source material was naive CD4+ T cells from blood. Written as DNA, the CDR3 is TGCAGCATCCTGGAGGGAACTGGACAGCCCCAGCATTTT. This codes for CSILEGTGQPQHF.